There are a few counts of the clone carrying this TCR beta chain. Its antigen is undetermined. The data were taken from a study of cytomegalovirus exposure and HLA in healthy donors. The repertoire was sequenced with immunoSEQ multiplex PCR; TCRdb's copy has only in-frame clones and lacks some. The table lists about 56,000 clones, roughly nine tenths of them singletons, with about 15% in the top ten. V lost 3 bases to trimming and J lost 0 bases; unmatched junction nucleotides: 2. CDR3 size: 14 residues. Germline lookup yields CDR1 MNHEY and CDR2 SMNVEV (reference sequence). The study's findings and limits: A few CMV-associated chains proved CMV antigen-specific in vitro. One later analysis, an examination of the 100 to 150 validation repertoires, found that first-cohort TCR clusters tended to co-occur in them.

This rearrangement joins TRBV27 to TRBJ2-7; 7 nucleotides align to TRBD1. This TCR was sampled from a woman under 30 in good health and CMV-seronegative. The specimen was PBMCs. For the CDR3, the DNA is TGTGCCAGCAGTTTGACAGGGAACTCCTACGAGCAGTACTTC. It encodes CASSLTGNSYEQYF.